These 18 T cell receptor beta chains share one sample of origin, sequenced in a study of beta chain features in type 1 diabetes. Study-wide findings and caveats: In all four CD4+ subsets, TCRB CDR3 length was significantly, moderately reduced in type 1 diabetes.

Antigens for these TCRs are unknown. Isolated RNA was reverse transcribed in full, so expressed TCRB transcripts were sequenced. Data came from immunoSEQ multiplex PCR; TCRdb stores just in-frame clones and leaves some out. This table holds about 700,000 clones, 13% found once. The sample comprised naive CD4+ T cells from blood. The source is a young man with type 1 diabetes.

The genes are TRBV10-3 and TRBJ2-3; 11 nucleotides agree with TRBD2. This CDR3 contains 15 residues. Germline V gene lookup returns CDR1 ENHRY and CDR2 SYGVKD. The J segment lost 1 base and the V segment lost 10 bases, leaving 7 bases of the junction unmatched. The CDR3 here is CASRLTSGGTDTQYF. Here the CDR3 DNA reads TGTGCCAGCCGCTTGACTAGCGGGGGCACAGATACGCAGTATTTT.

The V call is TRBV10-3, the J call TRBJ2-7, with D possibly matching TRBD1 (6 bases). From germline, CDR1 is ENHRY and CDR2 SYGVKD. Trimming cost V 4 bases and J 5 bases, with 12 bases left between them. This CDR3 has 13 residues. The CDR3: CAISGAGQHEQYF. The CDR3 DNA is TGTGCCATCAGTGGGGCCGGACAGCACGAGCAGTACTTC.

CDR3 DNA sequence: TGCAGCGAGGGGACACCTAACACTGAAGCTTTCTTT. It is translated as CSEGTPNTEAFF. This sequence joins TRBV29-1 and TRBJ1-1; TRBD1 might be the D (6 bases). The germline V gene encodes CDR1 SQVTM and CDR2 ANQGSEA. V lost 7 bases and J 2 bases, leaving 11 bases between the germline ends. The CDR3 consists of 12 residues. Based on the CDR3 plus reference TRBV29-1 and TRBJ1-1, the full variable domain is SAVISQKPSRDICQRGTSLTIQCQVDSQVTMMFWYRQQPGQSLTLIATANQGSEATYESGFVIDKFPISRPNLTFSTLTVSNMSPEDSSIYLCSEGTPNTEAFFGQGTRLTVV.

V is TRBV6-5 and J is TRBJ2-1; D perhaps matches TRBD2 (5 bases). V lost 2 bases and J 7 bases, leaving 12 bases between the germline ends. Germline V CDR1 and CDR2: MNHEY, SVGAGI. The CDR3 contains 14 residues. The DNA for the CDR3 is TGTGCCAGCAGTTACGACTACTTTGGAAATGAGCAGTTCTTC. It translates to CASSYDYFGNEQFF.

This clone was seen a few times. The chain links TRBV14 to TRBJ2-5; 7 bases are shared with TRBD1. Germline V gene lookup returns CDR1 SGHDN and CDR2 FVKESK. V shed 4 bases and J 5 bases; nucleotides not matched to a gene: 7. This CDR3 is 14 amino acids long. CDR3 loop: CASSPRTGRETQYF. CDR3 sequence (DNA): TGTGCCAGCAGCCCCCGGACAGGAAGGGAGACCCAGTACTTC.

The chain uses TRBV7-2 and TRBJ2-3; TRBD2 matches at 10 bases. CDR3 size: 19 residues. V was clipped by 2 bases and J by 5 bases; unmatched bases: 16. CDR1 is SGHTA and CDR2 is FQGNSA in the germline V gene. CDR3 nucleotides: TGTGCCAGCAGCTTAAAAAGTCTTAGGCTAGCGGGGGAGGGAGATACGCAGTATTTT. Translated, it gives CASSLKSLRLAGEGDTQYF.

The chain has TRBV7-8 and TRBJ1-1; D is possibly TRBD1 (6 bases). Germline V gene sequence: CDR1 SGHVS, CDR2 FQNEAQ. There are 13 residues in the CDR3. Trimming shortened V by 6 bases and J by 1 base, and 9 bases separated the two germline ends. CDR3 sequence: CASRTGRNTEAFF. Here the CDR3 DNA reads TGTGCCAGCAGGACAGGAAGGAACACTGAAGCTTTCTTT. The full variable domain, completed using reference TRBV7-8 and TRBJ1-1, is GAGVSQSPRYKVAKRGQDVALRCDPISGHVSLFWYQQALGQGPEFLTYFQNEAQLDKSGLPSDRFFAERPEGSVSTLKIQRTQQEDSAVYLCASRTGRNTEAFFGQGTRLTVV.

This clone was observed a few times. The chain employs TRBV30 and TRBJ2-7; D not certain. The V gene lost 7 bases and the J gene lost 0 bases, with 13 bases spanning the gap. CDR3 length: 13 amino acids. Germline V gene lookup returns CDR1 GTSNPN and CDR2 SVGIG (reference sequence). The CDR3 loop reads CALVGKSSYEQYF. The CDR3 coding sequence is TGTGCCTTAGTAGGAAAGAGCTCCTACGAGCAGTACTTC.

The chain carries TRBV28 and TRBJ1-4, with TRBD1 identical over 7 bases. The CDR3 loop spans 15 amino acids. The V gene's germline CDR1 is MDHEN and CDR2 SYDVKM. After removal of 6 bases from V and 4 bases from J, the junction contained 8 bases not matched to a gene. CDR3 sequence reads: CASRTPGQLNEKLFF. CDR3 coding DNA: TGTGCCAGCAGAACCCCGGGACAGCTTAATGAAAAACTGTTTTTT.

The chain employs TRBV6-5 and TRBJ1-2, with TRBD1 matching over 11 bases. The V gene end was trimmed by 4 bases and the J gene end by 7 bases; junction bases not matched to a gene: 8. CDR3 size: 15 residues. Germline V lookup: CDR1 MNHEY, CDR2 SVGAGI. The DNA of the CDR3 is TGTGCCAGCAGTTCAACCCTCGGGACAGGGGGTGGCTACACCTTC. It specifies CASSSTLGTGGGYTF.

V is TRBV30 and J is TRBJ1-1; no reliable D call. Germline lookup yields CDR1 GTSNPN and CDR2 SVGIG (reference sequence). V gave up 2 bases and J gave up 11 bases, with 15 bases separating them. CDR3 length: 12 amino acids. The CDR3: CAWSPGPRRAFF. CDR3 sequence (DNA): TGTGCCTGGAGTCCCGGGCCGAGGAGGGCTTTCTTT.

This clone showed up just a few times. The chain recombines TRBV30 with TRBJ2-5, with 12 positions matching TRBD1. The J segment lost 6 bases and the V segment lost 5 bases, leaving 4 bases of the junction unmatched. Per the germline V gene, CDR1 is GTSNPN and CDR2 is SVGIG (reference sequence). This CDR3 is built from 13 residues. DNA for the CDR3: TGTGCCTGGGCGGGACAGGGGGCGAAGACCCAGTACTTC. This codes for CAWAGQGAKTQYF.

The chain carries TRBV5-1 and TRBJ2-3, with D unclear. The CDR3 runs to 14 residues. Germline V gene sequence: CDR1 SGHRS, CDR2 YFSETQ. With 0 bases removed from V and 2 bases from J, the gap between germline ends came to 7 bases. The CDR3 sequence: CASSLVRSTDTQYF. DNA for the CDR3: TGCGCCAGCAGCTTGGTGCGGTCCACAGATACGCAGTATTTT.

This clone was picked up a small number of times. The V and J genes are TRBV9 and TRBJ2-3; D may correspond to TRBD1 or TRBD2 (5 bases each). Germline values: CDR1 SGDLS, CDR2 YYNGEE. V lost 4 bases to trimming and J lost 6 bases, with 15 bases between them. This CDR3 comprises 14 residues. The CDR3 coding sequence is TGTGCCAGCAGCCCCCCGAGGGGTGGGGATACGCAGTATTTT. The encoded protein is CASSPPRGGDTQYF. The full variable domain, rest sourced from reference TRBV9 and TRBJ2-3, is DSGVTQTPKHLITATGQRVTLRCSPRSGDLSVYWYQQSLDQGLQFLIQYYNGEERAKGNILERFSAQQFPDLHSELNLSSLELGDSALYFCASSPPRGGDTQYFGPGTRLTVL.

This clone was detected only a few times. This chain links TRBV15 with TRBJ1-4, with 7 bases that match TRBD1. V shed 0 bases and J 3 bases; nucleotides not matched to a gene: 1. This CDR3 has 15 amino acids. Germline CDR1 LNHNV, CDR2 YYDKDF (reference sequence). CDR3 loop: CATSRDQGANEKLFF. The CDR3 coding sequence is TGTGCCACCAGCAGAGACCAGGGGGCTAATGAAAAACTGTTTTTT.

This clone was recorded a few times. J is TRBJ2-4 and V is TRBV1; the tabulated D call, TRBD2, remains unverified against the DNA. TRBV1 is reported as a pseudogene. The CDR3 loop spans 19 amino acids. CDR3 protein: CTSSQDTTSGGRTKNIQYF. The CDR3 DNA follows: TGCACCAGCAGCCAAGATACAACTAGCGGGGGGAGGACCAAAAACATTCAGTACTTC.

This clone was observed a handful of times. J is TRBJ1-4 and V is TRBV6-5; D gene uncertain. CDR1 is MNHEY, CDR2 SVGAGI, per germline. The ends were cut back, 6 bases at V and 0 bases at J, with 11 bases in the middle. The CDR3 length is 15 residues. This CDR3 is CASSVGFATNEKLFF. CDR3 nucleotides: TGTGCCAGCAGCGTCGGGTTTGCAACTAATGAAAAACTGTTTTTT.

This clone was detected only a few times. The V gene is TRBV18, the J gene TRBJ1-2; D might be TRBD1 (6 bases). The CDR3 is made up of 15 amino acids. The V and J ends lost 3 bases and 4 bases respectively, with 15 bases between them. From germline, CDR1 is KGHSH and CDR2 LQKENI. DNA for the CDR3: TGTGCCAGCTCACCCGGAGGGGGTTATGGCTATGGCTACACCTTC. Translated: CASSPGGGYGYGYTF. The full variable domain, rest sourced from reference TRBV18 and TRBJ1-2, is NAGVMQNPRHLVRRRGQEARLRCSPMKGHSHVYWYRQLPEEGLKFMVYLQKENIIDESGMPKERFSAEFPKEGPSILRIQQVVRGDSAAYFCASSPGGGYGYGYTFGSGTRLTVV.